A selection of T cell receptor beta chains follows, all from one sample in a study of T cells in Graves' hyperthyroidism and ophthalmopathy. Using its own MiXCR run on the multiplex PCR reads, TCRdb lists one record per CDR3 protein. The table has about 610,000 distinct CDR3 sequences, under 60% seen once. Sequencing was performed on peripheral blood or thyroid tissue (not recorded which). These receptors were collected from a woman under 30 with Graves' hyperthyroidism. Both conserved end residues are part of each CDR3. The D gene is left open where the match is weak. The size entry is marked missing in some rows and otherwise reads once, few, many or a size class.

few	.	TRBJ1-4	TRBV20-1	CSARDSQGTNEKLFF	TGCAGTGCTAGAGACTCCCAGGGGACTAATGAAAAACTGTTTTTT
many	.	TRBJ1-6	TRBV18	CASSPPLHF	TGTGCCAGCTCACCACCCCTCCACTTT
.	.	TRBJ1-1	TRBV6-6	CASSYVEGGRAFF	TGTGCCAGCAGTTACGTGGAAGGGGGGAGAGCTTTCTTT
few	TRBD1	TRBJ2-1	TRBV7-9	CASSFGRGEQFF	TGTGCCAGCAGCTTCGGCAGGGGGGAGCAGTTCTTC
.	.	TRBJ1-3	TRBV7-9	CASSLQIGNTIYF	TGTGCCAGCAGCCTACAAATTGGAAACACCATATATTTT
many	.	TRBJ2-7	TRBV6-5	CASSYEGGAYEQYF	TGTGCCAGCAGTTACGAGGGGGGGGCCTACGAGCAGTACTTC
.	TRBD1	TRBJ2-1	TRBV7-8	CASTLPGTGSYNEQFF	TGTGCCAGCACCCTCCCCGGGACAGGTTCCTACAATGAGCAGTTCTTC
many	.	TRBJ1-1	TRBV3-1	CASSHANNGLNTEAFF	TGTGCCAGCAGCCATGCCAACAACGGCCTGAACACTGAAGCTTTCTTT
.	TRBD2	TRBJ2-1	TRBV7-8	CATINNPTWGTSSRNEQFF	TGTGCCACTATCAATAACCCTACCTGGGGGACTAGTAGTCGCAATGAGCAGTTCTTC
many	.	TRBJ1-2	TRBV4-1	CASSQVTETNYGYTF	TGCGCCAGCAGCCAAGTAACGGAAACTAACTATGGCTACACCTTC
.	TRBD1	TRBJ1-1	TRBV19	CASSKQGTFTEAFF	TGTGCCAGTAGTAAACAGGGGACGTTCACTGAAGCTTTCTTT
many	.	TRBJ1-1	TRBV6-1	CASSVYEGLTEAFF	TGTGCCAGCAGTGTATACGAGGGGCTCACTGAAGCTTTCTTT
.	.	TRBJ2-7	TRBV7-9	CATNTGRTDTQYF	TGTGCCACCAACACGGGGCGCACAGATACGCAGTACTTC
.	TRBD1	TRBJ1-2	TRBV29-1	CSVEDRGGTGYTF	TGCAGCGTTGAAGATCGCGGAGGGACAGGGTACACCTTC
many	.	TRBJ2-2	TRBV7-9	CASSQRSSAVSGELFF	TGTGCCAGCAGCCAGAGGTCCAGCGCCGTATCCGGGGAGCTGTTTTTT
.	.	TRBJ2-5	TRBV20-1	CSAVGTTLQETQYF	TGCAGCGCCGTCGGGACAACTTTACAAGAGACCCAGTACTTC
many	.	TRBJ1-2	TRBV5-1	CASSLAAENYGYTF	TGCGCCAGCAGCTTGGCGGCTGAGAACTATGGCTACACCTTC
few	.	TRBJ1-2	TRBV7-8	CAGVAGFDGYTF	TGTGCTGGAGTCGCAGGGTTCGATGGCTACACCTTC
.	TRBD1	TRBJ1-2	TRBV5-1	CASRDSPGTAQYGYTF	TGCGCCAGCAGGGACTCCCCCGGGACAGCGCAATATGGCTACACCTTC
.	TRBD2	TRBJ2-7	TRBV29-1	CSVEDKSSGLYNNEQYF	TGCAGCGTTGAAGATAAGTCTAGCGGTCTCTACAATAATGAGCAGTACTTC
many	TRBD1	TRBJ2-2	TRBV12-3/TRBV12-4	CASSGGQGAITGELFF	TGTGCCAGCAGTGGGGGGCAGGGGGCTATCACCGGGGAGCTGTTTTTT